Listed here are 8 T cell receptor beta chains from one sample, sequenced in a study of CD8 T cells in Susac syndrome. Random hexamers primed reverse transcription of about 0.45 to 1 ug RNA. MiXCR, applied by TCRdb to the immunoSEQ multiplex PCR reads, yields one record per CDR3 protein. The sample includes about 150,000 distinct CDR3 sequences, 90% to 95% of them seen just once. Sequencing used CD8+ T cells from PBMCs. These receptors were collected from a human donor with multiple sclerosis.

The V gene is TRBV27, the J gene TRBJ1-6; D is unclear. Trimming shortened V by 6 bases and J by 14 bases, and 17 bases separated the two germline ends. Germline V gene data show CDR1 as MNHEY and CDR2 as SMNVEV (reference sequence). The CDR3 is 13 residues long. The CDR3 region has the DNA TGTGCCAGCAGCCGCGGGCCGGAGAGGTCCCTCCACTTT. Translation: CASSRGPERSLHF.

The chain employs TRBV13 and TRBJ2-5; D ambiguous. CDR1 PRHDT and CDR2 FYEKMQ come from the germline V gene (reference sequence). Between the trimmed V and J ends, which lost 2 bases and 0 bases, there was a span of 13 bases. There are 16 residues in the CDR3. CDR3 DNA: TGTGCCAGCAGCTTACTGTCCGACGGATACCAAGAGACCCAGTACTTC. Translating it yields CASSLLSDGYQETQYF.

Comments on this clonotype: At one end, the junction sequence differs from germline, possibly due to a read error. This chain links TRBV25-1 with TRBJ1-1; D is unresolved. CDR1 and CDR2 from the germline V gene are MGHDK and SYGVNS. There are 13 residues in the CDR3. CDR3 bases: TGTGCCAGCAGTGAATCGGTGAAGACTGAAGCTTTCTTT. The encoded protein is CASSESVKTEAFF.

Only one count was recorded for this clonotype. The rearrangement links TRBV21-1 to TRBJ1-6; TRBD1, the table's D call, lacks a check against the DNA. TRBV21-1 is marked as a pseudogene. The CDR3 has 16 amino acids. The CDR3 loop reads CASSKRGVRVNSPLHF. DNA for the CDR3: TGTGCCAGCAGCAAAAGGGGGGTAAGGGTTAATTCACCCCTCCACTTT.

This chain uses TRBV28 with TRBJ1-2, with a possible D match to TRBD1 (6 bases). V was clipped by 6 bases and J by 8 bases, with 19 bases between them. In germline, CDR1 is MDHEN, CDR2 SYDVKM. The CDR3 sequence is 14 residues long. The CDR3: CASRPRGGYEGYTF. The CDR3 bases are TGTGCCAGCAGGCCCAGGGGAGGTTATGAAGGCTACACCTTC.

This sequence joins TRBV28 and TRBJ2-7; no clear D. Germline values: CDR1 MDHEN, CDR2 SYDVKM. Trimming removed 2 bases from V and 5 bases from J, with 10 bases in between. The length of the CDR3 is 13 residues. This chain's CDR3 is CASSLTHEHEQYF. CDR3 nucleotide sequence: TGTGCCAGCAGTTTAACCCATGAGCACGAGCAGTACTTC.

The genes are TRBV4-3 and TRBJ2-7; D ambiguous. The CDR3 is made up of 13 amino acids. Per germline, CDR1 LGHNA and CDR2 YSLEER. Trimming left V 1 base short and J 5 bases short, with 9 bases between. The CDR3 DNA follows: TGCGCCAGCAGCCAAGGGAAGCGTGACGAGCAGTACTTC. It yields the protein CASSQGKRDEQYF.

The chain is built from TRBV7-9 and TRBJ2-1, with D tentatively TRBD1 (6 bases). This CDR3 comprises 15 residues. Germline V gene sequence: CDR1 SEHNR, CDR2 FQNEAQ (reference sequence). With 3 bases removed from V and 5 bases from J, the gap between germline ends came to 14 bases. The CDR3 DNA follows: TGTGCCAGCAGCTTTTGGCAGGGGCAGAACAATGAGCAGTTCTTC. This translates into CASSFWQGQNNEQFF.